The present TCR beta chain was sequenced within a study of vaccination and CD4 T cells after COVID-19. Across the whole study: For post-vaccine samples, collection took place a median roughly 70 days after dose two, ranging from 14 to 241.

This CDR3 region has 13 residues. V shed 4 bases and J shed 0 bases, with 6 bases lying between them. Germline V lookup: CDR1 LNHDA, CDR2 SQIVND (reference sequence). With the Oncomine TCR Beta short-read assay, DNA from cultured CD4+ T cells was sequenced. Scientists extracted genomic DNA from CD4+ T cells grown in culture. TCRdb re-called the PCR reads through MiXCR, storing one row per CDR3 protein. The sample includes roughly 7,000 distinct CDR3 sequences, under 60% of them seen just once. Sample treatment: approximately 11-day PBMC culture with coronavirus spike peptide pools or control peptides (ViraFEST assay). Before the COVID-19 pandemic (2011-2018), CD4+ T cells were obtained from the unexposed donor. Negative selection was the method that isolated CD4+ T cells after around 9 days of culture. SARS-CoV-2 S/N and four cold-coronavirus spikes were used to probe unexposed-donor CD4+ T cells, cells permitting.

This clonotype was counted only a few times. Its antigen is not known. The TCR sequence derives from a human donor in good health. The chain recombines TRBV19 with TRBJ1-1; D perhaps matches TRBD1 (6 bases). The material sequenced was CD4+ T cells from blood, cultured in vitro. The CDR3 DNA sequence: TGTGCCAGTAGTAGGACAGTGAACACTGAAGCTTTCTTT. Translation: CASSRTVNTEAFF.